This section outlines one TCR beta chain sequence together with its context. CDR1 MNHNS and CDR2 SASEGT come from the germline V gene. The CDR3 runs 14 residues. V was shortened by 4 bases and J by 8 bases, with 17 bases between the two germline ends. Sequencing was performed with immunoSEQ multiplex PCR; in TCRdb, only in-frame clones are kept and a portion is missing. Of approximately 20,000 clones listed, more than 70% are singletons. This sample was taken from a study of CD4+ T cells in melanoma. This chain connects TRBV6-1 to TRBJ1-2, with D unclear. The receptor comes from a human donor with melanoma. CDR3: CASSAGGDRRGYTF. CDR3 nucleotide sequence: TGTGCCAGCAGTGCCGGTGGTGACCGGCGGGGCTACACCTTC.